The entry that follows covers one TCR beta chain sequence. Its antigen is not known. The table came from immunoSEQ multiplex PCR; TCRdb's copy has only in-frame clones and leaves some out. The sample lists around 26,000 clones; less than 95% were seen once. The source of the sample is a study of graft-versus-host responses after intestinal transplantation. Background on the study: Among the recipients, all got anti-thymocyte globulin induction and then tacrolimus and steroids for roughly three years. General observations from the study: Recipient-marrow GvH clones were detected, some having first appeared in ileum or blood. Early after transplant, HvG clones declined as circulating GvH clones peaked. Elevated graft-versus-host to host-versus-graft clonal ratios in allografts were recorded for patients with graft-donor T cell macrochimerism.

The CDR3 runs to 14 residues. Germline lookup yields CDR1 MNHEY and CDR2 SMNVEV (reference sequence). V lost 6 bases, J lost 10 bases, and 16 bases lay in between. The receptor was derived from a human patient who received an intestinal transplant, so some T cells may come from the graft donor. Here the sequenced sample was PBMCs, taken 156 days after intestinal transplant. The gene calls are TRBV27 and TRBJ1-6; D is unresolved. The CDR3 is CASSWLGDGSPLHF. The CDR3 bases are TGTGCCAGCAGCTGGCTGGGTGATGGGTCACCCCTCCACTTT.